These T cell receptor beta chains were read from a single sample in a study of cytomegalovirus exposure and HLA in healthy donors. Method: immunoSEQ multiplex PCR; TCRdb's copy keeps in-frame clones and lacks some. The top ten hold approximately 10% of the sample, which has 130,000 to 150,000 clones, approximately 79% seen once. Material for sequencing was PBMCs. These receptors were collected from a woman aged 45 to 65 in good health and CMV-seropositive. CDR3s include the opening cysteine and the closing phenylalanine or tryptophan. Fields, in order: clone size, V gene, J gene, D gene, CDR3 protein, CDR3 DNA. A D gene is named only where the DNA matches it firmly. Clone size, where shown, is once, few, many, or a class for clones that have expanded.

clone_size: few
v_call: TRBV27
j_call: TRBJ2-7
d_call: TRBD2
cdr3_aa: CASMPLAGVLYEQYF
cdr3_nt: TGTGCCAGCATGCCACTAGCGGGGGTCCTCTACGAGCAGTACTTC

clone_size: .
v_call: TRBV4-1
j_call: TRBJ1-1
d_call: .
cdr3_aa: CASSQESYVLSEAFF
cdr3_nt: TGCGCCAGCAGCCAAGAATCGTATGTGTTGAGTGAAGCTTTCTTT

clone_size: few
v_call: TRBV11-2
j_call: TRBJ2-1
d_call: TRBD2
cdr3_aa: CASSLAGGPYEQFF
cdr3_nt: TGTGCCAGCAGCTTAGCGGGGGGGCCGTATGAGCAGTTCTTC

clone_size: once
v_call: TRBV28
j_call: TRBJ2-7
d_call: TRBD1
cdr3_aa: CASSSPGQGAQRQYF
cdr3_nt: TGTGCCAGCAGTTCCCCTGGGCAGGGGGCCCAACGGCAGTACTTC

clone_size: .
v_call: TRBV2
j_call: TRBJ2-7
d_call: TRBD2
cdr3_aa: CASRRVSSGGTGEQYF
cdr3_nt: TGTGCCAGCAGGAGGGTCTCTAGCGGGGGAACGGGGGAGCAGTACTTC

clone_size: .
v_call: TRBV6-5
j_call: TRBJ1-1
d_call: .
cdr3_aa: CASSLFQNTEAFF
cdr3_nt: TGTGCCAGCAGTTTGTTCCAGAACACTGAAGCTTTCTTT

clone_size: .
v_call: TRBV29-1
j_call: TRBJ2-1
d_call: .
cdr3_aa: CSGGAGASYYNEQFF
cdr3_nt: TGCAGCGGAGGGGCGGGGGCCTCTTACTACAATGAGCAGTTCTTC

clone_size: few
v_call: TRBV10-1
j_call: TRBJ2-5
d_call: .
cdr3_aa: CASSVTKRGYF
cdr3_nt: TGCGCCAGCAGTGTTACGAAAAGGGGTTACTTC

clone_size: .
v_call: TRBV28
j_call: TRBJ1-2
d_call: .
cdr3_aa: CASSWGGAGDYGYTF
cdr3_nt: TGTGCCAGCAGTTGGGGGGGAGCTGGGGACTATGGCTACACCTTC

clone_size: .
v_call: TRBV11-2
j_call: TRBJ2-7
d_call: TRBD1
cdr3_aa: CASRNSGTADYEQYF
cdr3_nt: TGTGCCAGCAGGAATTCCGGGACAGCTGATTACGAGCAGTACTTC

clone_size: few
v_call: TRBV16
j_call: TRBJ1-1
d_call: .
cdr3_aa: CASSQGGGTEAFF
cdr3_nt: TGTGCCAGCAGCCAAGGGGGCGGCACTGAAGCTTTCTTT

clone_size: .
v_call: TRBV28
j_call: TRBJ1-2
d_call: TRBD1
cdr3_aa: CASSRTGGGGYTF
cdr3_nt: TGTGCCAGCAGCCGGACAGGGGGTGGGGGCTACACCTTC

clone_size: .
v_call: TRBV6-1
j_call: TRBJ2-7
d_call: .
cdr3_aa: CASSESRQRGEQYF
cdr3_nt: TGTGCCAGCAGTGAATCTCGACAGAGAGGCGAGCAGTACTTC

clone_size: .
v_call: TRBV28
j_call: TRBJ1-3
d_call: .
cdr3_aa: CASSWPDIYF
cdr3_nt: TGTGCCAGCAGTTGGCCCGACATATATTTT

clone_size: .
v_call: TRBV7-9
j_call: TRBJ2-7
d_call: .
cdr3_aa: CASSLQGGQDYEQYF
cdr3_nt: TGTGCCAGCAGCTTACAGGGGGGACAAGACTACGAGCAGTACTTC

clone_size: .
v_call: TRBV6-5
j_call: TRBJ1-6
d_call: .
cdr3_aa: CASSYTDRKNSPLHF
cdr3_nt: TGTGCCAGCAGTTACACGGACAGAAAGAATTCACCCCTCCACTTT

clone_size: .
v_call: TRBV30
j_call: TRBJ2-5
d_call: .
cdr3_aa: CAWRPRGIQETQYF
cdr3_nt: TGTGCCTGGAGGCCAAGGGGAATCCAAGAGACCCAGTACTTC

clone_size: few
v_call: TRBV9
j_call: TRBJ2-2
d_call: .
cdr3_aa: CASSPWNTGELFF
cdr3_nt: TGTGCCAGCAGCCCGTGGAACACCGGGGAGCTGTTTTTT

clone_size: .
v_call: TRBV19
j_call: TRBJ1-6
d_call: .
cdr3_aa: CASSLQRLDNSPLHF
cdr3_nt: TGTGCCAGTAGTCTCCAGCGCCTTGATAATTCACCCCTCCACTTT

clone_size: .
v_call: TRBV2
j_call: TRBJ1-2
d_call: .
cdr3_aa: CASRTPNYGYTF
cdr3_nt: TGTGCCAGCAGGACACCCAACTATGGCTACACCTTC

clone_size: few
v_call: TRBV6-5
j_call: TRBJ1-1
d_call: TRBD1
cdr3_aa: CASSPWGQGGTEAFF
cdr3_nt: TGTGCCAGCAGTCCCTGGGGACAGGGGGGCACTGAAGCTTTCTTT

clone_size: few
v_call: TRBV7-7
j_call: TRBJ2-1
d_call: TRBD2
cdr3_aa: CASSLGFLLAGVNNEQFF
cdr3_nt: TGTGCTAGCAGCTTGGGGTTTCTCCTAGCGGGGGTTAACAATGAGCAGTTCTTC

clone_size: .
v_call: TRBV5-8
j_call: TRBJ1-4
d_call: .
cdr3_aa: CASSFRGWANEKLFF
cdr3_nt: TGTGCCAGCAGCTTCCGGGGGTGGGCTAATGAAAAACTGTTTTTT

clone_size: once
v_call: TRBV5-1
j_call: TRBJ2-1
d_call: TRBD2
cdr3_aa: CASSFQRGYNEQFF
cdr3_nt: TGCGCCAGCAGCTTCCAGCGGGGCTACAATGAGCAGTTCTTC

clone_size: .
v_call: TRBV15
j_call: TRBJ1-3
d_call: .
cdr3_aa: CATSSPGQTTYLSGNTIYF
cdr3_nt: TGTGCCACCAGCTCTCCCGGACAGACTACCTACCTCTCTGGAAACACCATATATTTT

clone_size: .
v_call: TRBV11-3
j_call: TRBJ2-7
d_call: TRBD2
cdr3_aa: CASSFTSGGEQYF
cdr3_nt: TGTGCCAGCAGCTTCACTAGCGGGGGCGAGCAGTACTTC

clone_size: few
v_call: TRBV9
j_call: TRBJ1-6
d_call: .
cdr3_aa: CASSVGGEYSPLHF
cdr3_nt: TGTGCCAGCAGCGTAGGGGGAGAATACTCACCCCTCCACTTT

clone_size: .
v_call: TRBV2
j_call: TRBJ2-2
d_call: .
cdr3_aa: CASRETGLAGELFF
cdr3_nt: TGTGCCAGCAGAGAAACAGGGTTAGCCGGGGAGCTGTTTTTT

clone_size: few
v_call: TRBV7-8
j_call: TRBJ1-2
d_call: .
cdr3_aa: CASSLVSGINGYTF
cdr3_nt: TGTGCCAGCAGCTTAGTGTCGGGGATTAATGGCTACACCTTC